The T cell receptor beta chain described here comes from a study of Graves' ophthalmopathy and Graves' hyperthyroidism (dated by TCRdb to the late 2010s). Notes on the research overall: Peripheral blood was collected before any treatment was given, at the time of initial diagnosis. To tell Graves' ophthalmopathy apart from Graves' hyperthyroidism, and to predict which patients would progress to ophthalmopathy, the study relied on TCR beta repertoire signatures. In total, around 130 blood samples were TCR-sequenced: under 45 ophthalmopathy, about 75 hyperthyroidism and about 17 hyperthyroidism-to-ophthalmopathy patients. To explore V-J signatures that distinguish ophthalmopathy from hyperthyroidism, a discovery set of around 100 patients was enrolled, made up of 43 with ophthalmopathy and some 56 with stable hyperthyroidism. For independent validation, a separate cohort was made up of some 18 hyperthyroidism patients plus 17 patients who later progressed from hyperthyroidism to ophthalmopathy. In roughly 6 hyperthyroidism patients, T-cell repertoires of thyroid tissue and blood were compared. Once sampling was done, hyperthyroidism patients were given methimazole at a starting dose of 30 mg daily, while ophthalmopathy patients were given high-dose intravenous methylprednisolone. The roughly 100 discovery patients were randomly split 7:3 into training and test sets. What the work shows at the level of the full study, not this receptor alone: Among expanded thyroid clonotypes with frequency above 0.001, most also showed up in blood, which suggests that blood repertoires may reflect the thyroid immune response. In cross-validation, the 13-signature model distinguished ophthalmopathy from stable hyperthyroidism with less than 90% sensitivity and 81.08% specificity, while in the test set the corresponding values were 80% and 75%. No statistical method was used to set the sample size in advance, and the investigators knew which group each participant was assigned to. In validation, the model predicted ophthalmopathy progression with more than 55% sensitivity and 72.22% specificity; approximately 12 predicted patients were CT-confirmed with GO in a median of around 6 months.

Ophthalmopathy patients had moderately to severely active disease, Clinical Activity Score of at least 3, NOSPECS grade of at least 4, and disease duration under 3 months. Patients with other autoimmune diseases, uncontrolled infections, pregnancy or lactation were excluded. Diagnosis relied on clinical symptoms, serum thyroxine, TRAb, thyroid ultrasound and orbital computed tomography. Using Ficoll-Paque density gradient centrifugation, PBMCs were isolated from 9 to 10 ml of fresh peripheral blood. Total RNA was extracted with Trizol reagent and quality-checked on an Agilent 2100 Bioanalyzer. In its sample, this clonotype was seen many times. It has no known antigen specificity. Base qualities are not provided; no much larger clone lies one nucleotide away. The cysteine opens and the phenylalanine closes a CDR3 of 14 amino acids. This entry keeps only the CDR3 DNA: 42 bases, framed from base 1. Taken from the germline V gene (reference sequence), the CDR1 and CDR2 loops are DFQATT and SNEGSKA. V loses 5 bases of germline sequence and J loses 6 bases, and the interval between the two ends is 16 bases.

TCR beta CDR3 regions were amplified from RNA transcripts for repertoire sequencing. The first round of RT-PCR was done with HTBI primers and the Qiagen OneStep RT-PCR kit, and was followed by a second round of multiplex PCR, then size selection and purification. Libraries were sequenced on an Illumina HiSeq2000 using paired-end 100 bp reads. Per the source publication's procedure: SOAPnuke was used to process the reads, throwing out any read that had adapters, had uncalled bases, had a mean Phred below 15, or lacked an exact constant-primer or identifier match. High-quality paired reads were merged with COPE v1.2.5. Each unique nucleotide sequence was treated as a clonotype, and MiTCR v1.1 was used to align the clonotypes to the IMGT TRB V, D and J references. Only V-J combinations with frequency above 0.0001 were analysed, covering over 98% of repertoires. For each V-J combination, a TCR clonal expansion and chaos score was defined as the ratio of F50 clonal expansion to chaos observed in the TCRdist matrix. Welch's t-statistics and random forest were used to narrow the features down to about a dozen V-J combinations, which were then fed into a naive Bayes classifier. The similarity between thyroid and blood repertoires was quantified using the Morisita-Horn index. TCRdb handled the public reads itself, with Q25 trimming in fastp and clone calling in MiXCR, and kept productive beta chains. Rows with one shared CDR3 protein collapse into an entry with the most common genes and DNA. These V and J calls rely on TCRdb rather than the paper's analysis. Here the sample has approximately 460,000 distinct CDR3 sequences; about 15% occur a single time. Jointly, the top ten make up 9.8% of the sample.

The V and J genes are TRBV20-1 and TRBJ2-2; there is no confident call for the D gene. Sequenced material: blood. The source is a woman aged 25-40 years with Graves' ophthalmopathy. Donor details come from another sample of the same person, matched by shared clones. DNA sequence: TGCAGTGCTGCTCTAGGGTTCAGGTCCGGGGAGCTGTTTTTT. It codes for CSAALGFRSGELFF.